These 28 T cell receptor beta chains were all obtained from the same sample, sequenced in a study of blood T cell repertoires in COVID-19. Profiling relied on immunoSEQ multiplex PCR, and the TCRdb table lists in-frame clones only, not all of them. The sample gives around 300,000 clones, 90% of which show up once; 1.7% is in the top ten. The sequenced sample was PBMCs or T cells enriched from blood (not recorded which). These receptors all stem from a woman under 30 with acute COVID-19.

The CDR3 region is CASRADGRGPQYF. CDR3 DNA: TGTGCCAGCAGAGCGGACGGCCGAGGCCCGCAGTATTTT. The chain carries TRBV12-3 or TRBV12-4 and TRBJ2-3; D perhaps matches TRBD2 (5 bases). V lost 6 bases, J lost 10 bases, and 17 bases lay in between. This CDR3 contains 13 residues.

CDR3 sequence: CASSLGSGQGRAFF. The CDR3 nucleotides read TGTGCCAGCAGTCTAGGAAGTGGACAGGGGCGTGCTTTCTTT. This chain joins TRBV27 and TRBJ1-1; 9 nucleotides agree with TRBD1. CDR1 is MNHEY and CDR2 is SMNVEV in the germline V gene (reference sequence). V gave up 5 bases and J gave up 11 bases; unmatched junction bases: 12. The CDR3 consists of 14 residues.

The CDR3 DNA is TGTGCCAGCAGACCGTCGGACAGGGGGTTATTTTGGGATACGCAGTATTTT. Encoded protein: CASRPSDRGLFWDTQYF. V is TRBV28 and J is TRBJ2-3, with 10 nucleotides matching TRBD1. This CDR3 spans 17 amino acids. J gave up 6 bases and V 6 bases, and 15 bases lay outside the gene matches. Germline-derived CDR1 and CDR2 are MDHEN and SYDVKM.

The chain couples TRBV7-2 to TRBJ2-1; 12 positions agree with TRBD2. CDR1 and CDR2 from the germline V gene are SGHTA and FQGNSA. V dropped 5 bases and J dropped 4; count of bases not matched to a gene: 12. The CDR3 has 18 residues. DNA of the CDR3: TGTGCCAGCAGCGAGGAACTAGCGGGAGGTGGGCCTTACAATGAGCAGTTCTTC. Translating it yields CASSEELAGGGPYNEQFF.

The genes are TRBV28 and TRBJ1-4; TRBD1 is a possible D gene (6 bases). V lost 3 bases and J lost 8, with 16 bases in between. The CDR3 totals 15 residues. The germline gives CDR1 MDHEN, CDR2 SYDVKM. CDR3 DNA sequence: TGTGCCAGCAGTTTCTACGGGGGGCCCAAGGAAAAACTGTTTTTT. It specifies CASSFYGGPKEKLFF.

V gene TRBV5-1 combines with J gene TRBJ2-1; the D is unclear. Trimming cost V 5 bases and J 2 bases, with 14 bases left between them. This CDR3 comprises 15 residues. Germline V gene lookup returns CDR1 SGHRS and CDR2 YFSETQ. The DNA for the CDR3 is TGCGCCAGCAGTCTAGAAGGCGGAACCTACAATGAGCAGTTCTTC. Its translation: CASSLEGGTYNEQFF.

The genes are TRBV6-2 or TRBV6-3 and TRBJ1-5; weak D call: TRBD1 (5 bases). Trimming left V 5 bases short and J 3 bases short, with 17 bases between. The CDR3 consists of 16 residues. CDR1 and CDR2 (germline): MNHEY, SVGEGT. CDR3 protein: CASSRMGRGNNQPQHF. In DNA, the CDR3 is TGTGCCAGCAGTAGGATGGGTAGGGGAAACAATCAGCCCCAGCATTTT.

This clone was recorded only once. For the CDR3, the DNA is TGCGCCAGCAGCTTGGCGGGTTACGCTGAAGCTTTCTTT. The encoded protein is CASSLAGYAEAFF. This chain links TRBV5-1 with TRBJ1-1, with unresolved D. Germline assignment: CDR1 SGHRS and CDR2 YFSETQ. With 0 bases removed from V and 6 bases from J, the gap between germline ends came to 9 bases. The CDR3 totals 13 residues.

The chain couples TRBV23-1 to TRBJ1-6; 9 bases are shared with TRBD1. TRBV23-1 counts as an open reading frame of uncertain function. The CDR3 covers 16 residues. The V gene end was trimmed by 2 bases and the J gene end by 5 bases; junction bases not matched to a gene: 4. The CDR3 loop is CASSQNRDRDNSPLHF. CDR3 bases: TGCGCCAGCAGTCAAAACCGGGACAGGGATAATTCACCCCTCCACTTT.

This clone was observed once. The DNA is omitted, as the CDR3 cannot be located on it reliably, and the CDR3 follows TCRdb's listing. J is TRBJ2-2 and V is TRBV3-1 (or the pseudogene TRBV3-2); the D call of TRBD1 is as the table states it, not checked on the DNA. The CDR3 has 14 residues if both end residues are counted. Germline V gene data show CDR1 as LGHDT and CDR2 as YNNKEL (reference sequence). The CDR3 is CASRPGQFFGELFF.

This chain uses TRBV7-8 with TRBJ2-5; TRBD2 matches 7 bases. The CDR3 sequence is 15 residues long. Germline-derived CDR1 and CDR2 are SGHVS and FQNEAQ. V was pared by 5 bases and J by 5 bases, with 11 bases of the junction left unmatched. CDR3 nucleotides: TGTGCCAGCAGCCCCATAGGGAGGGCCTGGGAGACCCAGTACTTC. Its translation: CASSPIGRAWETQYF.

The chain uses TRBV18 and TRBJ1-1; D remains ambiguous. The CDR3 contains 15 residues. The V end was cut by 6 bases, the J end by 0 bases, with 14 bases between. Per germline, CDR1 KGHSH and CDR2 LQKENI. CDR3 bases: TGTGCCAGCTCCCCTTCCCGCGGCTTGAACACTGAAGCTTTCTTT. Amino acid sequence: CASSPSRGLNTEAFF.

The CDR3 DNA follows: TGTGCCAGCAGCAGGACCACCCCCTTTACAGGCAAGAGCTACTATGGCTACACCTTC. This gives the protein CASSRTTPFTGKSYYGYTF. The rearrangement joins TRBV27 to TRBJ1-2; weak D call: TRBD1 (5 bases). V shed 6 bases and J shed 3 bases, with 29 bases lying between them. The CDR3 consists of 19 residues. CDR1 is MNHEY, CDR2 SMNVEV, per germline (reference sequence).

The chain joins TRBV27 to TRBJ2-3, with 8 nucleotides matching TRBD1. V was pared by 8 bases and J by 6 bases, with 16 bases of the junction left unmatched. The length of the CDR3 is 16 residues. The germline V gene encodes CDR1 MNHEY and CDR2 SMNVEV (reference sequence). DNA of the CDR3: TGTGCCAGCCCGAGGGACCACAGGGGGAGTGCTGATACGCAGTATTTT. It is translated as CASPRDHRGSADTQYF.

The V gene is TRBV9, the J gene TRBJ1-1; TRBD1 is a possible D gene (5 bases). The germline gives CDR1 SGDLS, CDR2 YYNGEE. Trimming stripped 4 bases from V and 0 bases from J, with 13 bases between. The CDR3 extends over 15 amino acids. The CDR3 here is CASSPRQLMNTEAFF. CDR3 nucleotides: TGTGCCAGCAGCCCCCGACAGCTTATGAACACTGAAGCTTTCTTT.

The rearrangement joins TRBV2 to TRBJ1-2; a weak D match, TRBD1 (5 bases). Germline values: CDR1 SNHLY, CDR2 FYNNEI. This CDR3 comprises 12 residues. V lost 6 bases and J lost 7, with 12 bases in between. The CDR3 sequence is CASSGGRVGYTF. In DNA, the CDR3 is TGTGCCAGCAGCGGTGGCAGGGTTGGCTACACCTTC.

The chain has TRBV5-4 and TRBJ2-5, with 10 bases that match TRBD2. CDR3 length: 19 residues. J lost 1 base, V lost 0 bases, and 12 bases had no gene match. CDR1 SGHNT and CDR2 YYREEE come from the germline V gene (reference sequence). The CDR3 loop reads CASSLVALAGVEIQETQYF. In DNA form, the CDR3 reads TGTGCCAGCAGCTTGGTAGCGCTAGCGGGAGTCGAAATCCAAGAGACCCAGTACTTC.

The rearrangement links TRBV20-1 to TRBJ1-2; D perhaps matches TRBD1 (6 bases). CDR1 is DFQATT and CDR2 is SNEGSKA in the germline V gene (reference sequence). The CDR3 length is 13 residues. V was trimmed by 3 bases and J by 4 bases, leaving 12 bases between them. The CDR3 reads CSASLQGSYGYTF. The CDR3 DNA follows: TGCAGTGCTAGTTTACAGGGCTCCTATGGCTACACCTTC.

V usage is TRBV15 and J usage is TRBJ2-4; D is perhaps TRBD1 (5 bases). The CDR3 is 15 amino acids. V lost 0 bases and J lost 5, with 11 bases in between. Germline-derived CDR1 and CDR2 are LNHNV and YYDKDF (reference sequence). CDR3 in amino acids: CATSREGLTENIQYF. CDR3 nucleotide sequence: TGTGCCACCAGCAGAGAGGGGTTGACAGAAAACATTCAGTACTTC. The whole variable domain, filled in from reference TRBV15 and TRBJ2-4, reads DAMVIQNPRYQVTQFGKPVTLSCSQTLNHNVMYWYQQKSSQAPKLLFHYYDKDFNNEADTPDNFQSRRPNTSFCFLDIRSPGLGDTAMYLCATSREGLTENIQYFGAGTRLSVL.

The V call is TRBV9, the J call TRBJ2-1, with 7 bases fitting TRBD1. V dropped 0 bases and J dropped 6; count of bases not matched to a gene: 6. The CDR3 runs to 15 residues. Per germline, CDR1 SGDLS and CDR2 YYNGEE. DNA of the CDR3: TGTGCCAGCAGCGTAGTGGACAGGACGGGCAATGAGCAGTTCTTC. Translating gives CASSVVDRTGNEQFF.

V usage is TRBV7-8 and J usage is TRBJ2-2, with 16 bases lining up with TRBD2. This CDR3 is built from 17 residues. Germline CDR1 and CDR2: SGHVS and FQNEAQ. V lost 3 bases and J lost 4; bases outside the gene matches: 2. For the CDR3, the DNA is TGTGCCAGCAGCTTCGGGACTAGCGGGAGGGGCACCGGGGAGCTGTTTTTT. Its protein is CASSFGTSGRGTGELFF. The variable domain in full, completed from reference TRBV7-8 and TRBJ2-2, reads GAGVSQSPRYKVAKRGQDVALRCDPISGHVSLFWYQQALGQGPEFLTYFQNEAQLDKSGLPSDRFFAERPEGSVSTLKIQRTQQEDSAVYLCASSFGTSGRGTGELFFGEGSRLTVL.

V and J are TRBV15 and TRBJ2-1, with D perhaps TRBD1 (5 bases). This CDR3 region has 16 residues. The germline V gene encodes CDR1 LNHNV and CDR2 YYDKDF (reference sequence). The V gene lost 5 bases and the J gene lost 7 bases, with 21 bases spanning the gap. CDR3 nucleotides: TGTGCCACCAGCCCACGGGTCCGCCAGGGCAGTAATGAGCAGTTCTTC. Amino acid sequence: CATSPRVRQGSNEQFF.

The chain employs TRBV19 and TRBJ1-1; D may be TRBD1 (6 bases). The CDR3 has 17 amino acids. CDR1 LNHDA and CDR2 SQIVND come from the germline V gene (reference sequence). V lost 5 bases and J lost 4, with 23 bases in between. The CDR3 region is CASSLLRQASKFTEAFF. CDR3 nucleotide sequence: TGTGCCAGTAGTCTCCTCAGACAGGCTAGTAAGTTCACTGAAGCTTTCTTT.

The chain is built from TRBV11-2 and TRBJ2-7; 8 bases line up with TRBD2. The V gene end was trimmed by 0 bases and the J gene end by 5 bases; junction bases not matched to a gene: 21. CDR3 length equals 20 residues. Germline CDR1 SGHAT, CDR2 FQNNGV. CDR3 sequence: CASSLDTWASGRPRDHEQYF. CDR3 DNA sequence: TGTGCCAGCAGCTTAGATACGTGGGCTAGCGGGCGACCCCGGGACCACGAGCAGTACTTC.

V and J are TRBV7-6 and TRBJ1-6; D is unresolved. CDR1 is SGHVS and CDR2 is FNYEAQ in the germline V gene. The CDR3 sequence is 13 residues long. CDR3 protein: CATRLSSNSPLHF. The CDR3 region has the DNA TGTGCTACCCGGTTATCGTCTAATTCACCCCTCCACTTT.

This chain uses TRBV5-5 with TRBJ1-2; TRBD1 is a possible D gene (6 bases). V was trimmed by 6 bases and J by 4 bases, leaving 16 bases between them. The CDR3 loop spans 14 amino acids. The germline CDR1 and CDR2 sequences are SGHKS and YYEKEE (reference sequence). CDR3 residues: CASTKDRPTYGYTF. DNA of the CDR3: TGTGCCAGCACCAAAGACAGGCCTACCTATGGCTACACCTTC.

The chain recombines TRBV23-1 with TRBJ1-4; 7 bases match TRBD1. TRBV23-1 is classed as an ORF, of uncertain function. This CDR3 contains 18 residues. Losses at the gene ends were 5 bases for V and 4 bases for J; bases not matched to a gene: 16. The CDR3 loop is CASSETGPLNAVNEKLFF. The CDR3 DNA sequence: TGCGCCAGCAGTGAGACAGGGCCACTTAACGCTGTTAATGAAAAACTGTTTTTT.

This clone was seen a single time. The chain links TRBV5-3 to TRBJ1-6; 9 nucleotides agree with TRBD1. TRBV5-3 is flagged as an ORF with uncertain function. V was clipped by 1 base and J by 10 bases; unmatched bases: 15. The CDR3 is made up of 18 amino acids. CDR3 loop: CARSLHVGAGQGLSPLHF. CDR3 sequence (DNA): TGTGCCAGAAGCTTGCACGTCGGCGCGGGACAGGGATTATCACCCCTCCACTTT.